This T cell receptor beta chain was sequenced in a study of long-term antiretroviral therapy in people with HIV. The authors ran the immunoSEQ assay, v3.0, at survey level. TCRdb keeps only in-frame clones here, not all; method: immunoSEQ multiplex PCR. Seen here are about 12,000 clones, roughly 90% observed once, and the top ten hold around 23%. The CDR3 runs to 12 residues. CDR1 SQVTM and CDR2 ANQGSEA come from the germline V gene. Trimming removed 0 bases from V and 2 bases from J, with 3 bases in between. Material: unsorted PBMCs, obtained 2.1 years after starting antiretroviral therapy. The receptor was isolated from a middle-aged woman with HIV. The chain joins TRBV29-1 to TRBJ2-3, with D unresolved. This CDR3 is CSVEDHTDTQYF. In nucleotides, the CDR3 is TGCAGCGTTGAAGATCACACAGATACGCAGTATTTT.